This T cell receptor (beta chain) was sequenced for a study of T cells in Graves' hyperthyroidism and ophthalmopathy. General observations from the study: A model of 13 V-J pairs discriminated ophthalmopathy from stable hyperthyroidism. In blood, most of the thyroid clonotypes expanded above 0.001 were also present.

Germline V gene sequence: CDR1 SQVTM, CDR2 ANQGSEA. The V gene end was trimmed by 1 base and the J gene end by 5 bases; junction bases not matched to a gene: 6. The CDR3 length is 15 residues. From RNA transcripts, TCR beta CDR3 regions were amplified. An initial round of RT-PCR targeting the TCR CDR3 relied on the HTBI primer set. TCRdb re-called the multiplex PCR reads through MiXCR, storing one row per CDR3 protein. The table records 450,000 to 650,000 distinct CDR3 sequences, over 15% of them present only once. Comment on this clonotype: The antigen remains undetermined.

Sequencing used blood. The rearrangement uses TRBV29-1 and TRBJ2-7; TRBD1 aligns across 12 bases. The clonotype originates from a woman younger than 30 with Graves' ophthalmopathy. This chain's CDR3 is CSVEGGDRGLNEQYF. The CDR3 nucleotides are TGCAGCGTTGAAGGGGGGGACAGGGGGCTGAACGAGCAGTACTTC.